These T cell receptor beta chains were read from a single sample in a study of CD8+CD57+ T cells in acquired aplastic anemia. MiXCR was run by TCRdb on the reads, yielding one entry per CDR3 protein. The data contain over 150,000 distinct CDR3 sequences, 63% of them seen just once; the ten biggest clones take up approximately 42%. Sequencing input: sorted CD4+, CD8+, or CD8+CD57+ T cells (not recorded which) from PBMCs. These receptors originate from a human donor with aplastic anemia. The CDR3 runs from the conserved cysteine through the conserved F or W. Size tells how often a clone was seen (once, few, many) or the class of an expanded clone, and some rows leave it out.

V,size,J,CDR3
TRBV24-1,many,TRBJ1-2,CATSEDRDGYTF
TRBV10-3,-,TRBJ1-6,CAISESSGNSPLHF
TRBV24-1,-,TRBJ1-2,CATSDTGTGNYGYTF
TRBV5-1,-,TRBJ2-1,CASSSDRAYNEQFF
TRBV20-1,-,TRBJ2-7,CSAGKTGGSYEQYF
TRBV11-2,-,TRBJ2-1,CASSLGSGGNNEQFF
TRBV5-1,-,TRBJ1-2,CASREDHYGYTF
TRBV7-9,-,TRBJ2-5,CASSLGAGGPQTQYF
TRBV2,-,TRBJ2-2,CASSARDYGGFNGELFF
TRBV5-6,many,TRBJ1-2,CASSLADGGYTF
TRBV9,-,TRBJ2-2,CASSVTTSGELFF
TRBV2,-,TRBJ2-5,CASIRPPGQETQYF
TRBV7-9,-,TRBJ1-4,CASSLTTVVEEKLFF
TRBV15,-,TRBJ2-2,CATSKQSNTGELFF
TRBV5-1,many,TRBJ2-5,CASASPNTSGGYQETQYF
TRBV7-2,once,TRBJ2-7,CASSLDGLGYEQYF